Shown below are 10 T cell receptor beta chains from a single sample sequenced in a study of beta chain features in type 1 diabetes. As every portion of the isolated RNA was reverse transcribed, the sequencing read expressed TCRB transcripts. Generated by immunoSEQ multiplex PCR, the TCRdb table keeps only in-frame clones and is missing some. Counted here are 600,000 to 700,000 clones, approximately 13% occurring once; the ten biggest clones make up roughly 0.11%. Study-wide findings and caveats: Significant though moderate, a shortening of TCRB CDR3s appeared in all four CD4+ subsets of Type 1 diabetes patients.

Antigen specificity for these receptors is unknown. What was sequenced was naive CD4+ T cells from blood. The receptors stem from a man younger than 45 with type 1 diabetes.

The genes are TRBV19 and TRBJ1-5, with 9 bases fitting TRBD1. The germline gives CDR1 LNHDA, CDR2 SQIVND (reference sequence). Trimming removed 9 bases from V and 3 bases from J; junction bases left unmatched: 6. CDR3 length: 14 residues. CDR3 DNA: TGTGCCAGCAGGGACAGGGCTTTCAATCAGCCCCAGCATTTT. It codes for CASRDRAFNQPQHF.

This chain connects TRBV9 to TRBJ1-1; D is possibly TRBD1 (5 bases). There are 14 residues in the CDR3. CDR1 and CDR2 (germline): SGDLS, YYNGEE. V shed 3 bases and J shed 0 bases, with 9 bases lying between them. The CDR3 bases are TGTGCCAGCAGCGGGACACCGGTGAACACTGAAGCTTTCTTT. Residues: CASSGTPVNTEAFF.

The chain carries TRBV19 and TRBJ1-5; 10 positions agree with TRBD1. V gave up 10 bases and J gave up 2 bases; unmatched junction bases: 5. The germline CDR1 and CDR2 sequences are LNHDA and SQIVND (reference sequence). CDR3 length equals 14 residues. The CDR3 DNA is TGTGCCACCGGGGACAGGGGAGGCAATCAGCCCCAGCATTTT. Translation: CATGDRGGNQPQHF. The whole variable domain, filled in from reference TRBV19 and TRBJ1-5, reads DGGITQSPKYLFRKEGQNVTLSCEQNLNHDAMYWYRQDPGQGLRLIYYSQIVNDFQKGDIAEGYSVSREKKESFPLTVTSAQKNPTAFYLCATGDRGGNQPQHFGDGTRLSIL.

This rearrangement joins TRBV4-2 to TRBJ2-7; unclear D gene. V lost 4 bases, J lost 12 bases, and 7 bases lay in between. The CDR3 is 9 amino acids. The germline V gene encodes CDR1 LGHNA and CDR2 YNFKEQ. DNA of the CDR3: TGTGCCAGCAGCCCACAGCGGTACTTC. Its translation: CASSPQRYF.

The chain links TRBV7-9 to TRBJ2-3; TRBD1 matches 10 bases. This CDR3 is 13 amino acids long. CDR1 is SEHNR, CDR2 FQNEAQ, per germline (reference sequence). V lost 1 base, J lost 11 bases, and 3 bases stayed unmatched. The CDR3 DNA is TGTGCCAGCAGCTTAGAAGGACAGGGGGTGCAGTATTTT. This encodes CASSLEGQGVQYF. Together with reference TRBV7-9 and TRBJ2-3, the CDR3 gives the full variable domain: DTGVSQNPRHKITKRGQNVTFRCDPISEHNRLYWYRQTLGQGPEFLTYFQNEAQLEKSRLLSDRFSAERPKGSFSTLEIQRTEQGDSAMYLCASSLEGQGVQYFGPGTRLTVL.

The V and J genes are TRBV10-3 and TRBJ2-3; possible D gene TRBD1, 5 bases. CDR1 ENHRY and CDR2 SYGVKD come from the germline V gene. The CDR3 is made up of 12 amino acids. The V gene lost 10 bases and the J gene lost 4 bases, with 12 bases spanning the gap. CDR3: CASNRGADTQYF. CDR3 nucleotides: TGTGCCAGCAATAGGGGTGCAGATACGCAGTATTTT.

V gene TRBV4-2 combines with J gene TRBJ1-5; possibly TRBD1 for D (5 bases). V lost 3 bases, J lost 4 bases, and 13 bases lay in between. The length of the CDR3 is 15 residues. CDR1 is LGHNA, CDR2 YNFKEQ, per germline. CDR3: CASSHYGTDNQPQHF. The CDR3 region has the DNA TGTGCCAGCAGCCATTATGGGACGGATAATCAGCCCCAGCATTTT.

The chain joins TRBV10-3 to TRBJ1-6, with TRBD1 matching 9 bases. The CDR3 loop spans 18 amino acids. After removal of 4 bases from V and 1 base from J, the junction contained 8 bases not matched to a gene. The germline V gene has CDR1 ENHRY and CDR2 SYGVKD. CDR3 nucleotides: TGTGCCATCAGTGCCTACGGGGACAGGGATTCCTATAATTCACCCCTCCACTTT. Its translation is CAISAYGDRDSYNSPLHF.

The chain joins TRBV10-3 to TRBJ1-1; D not certain. In germline, CDR1 is ENHRY, CDR2 SYGVKD. The CDR3 consists of 15 residues. Deletions cut 0 bases from V and 2 bases from J, with 10 bases between. Here the CDR3 DNA reads TGTGCCATCAGTGAGTCGAGAGGGTCAAACACTGAAGCTTTCTTT. Its protein is CAISESRGSNTEAFF.

This clone was detected only a few times. The rearrangement joins TRBV6-5 to TRBJ2-6; unclear D gene. The CDR3 has 15 amino acids. Trimming left V 6 bases short and J 0 bases short, with 9 bases between. From germline, CDR1 is MNHEY and CDR2 SVGAGI. Written as DNA, the CDR3 is TGTGCCAGCAGCAACAGTTACTCTGGGGCCAACGTCCTGACTTTC. This gives the protein CASSNSYSGANVLTF.